The 26 T cell receptor beta chains reported below all come from one sample, sequenced in a study of response to subunit inactivated influenza vaccine. One entry per CDR3 protein results from TCRdb running MiXCR on the RT-PCR reads. The sample records about 500,000 distinct CDR3 sequences, approximately 15% being singletons. This material consisted of CD4+ T cells sorted from PBMCs, taken roughly 24 months after vaccination. The source is a man aged 50-75 years who received an inactivated influenza vaccine.

The sample holds a few counts of this clonotype. The chain joins TRBV20-1 to TRBJ2-4; D is ambiguous. CDR1 is DFQATT and CDR2 is SNEGSKA in the germline V gene (reference sequence). Trimming pared 6 bases from V and 0 bases from J, leaving 3 bases between. The CDR3 is 11 amino acids. CDR3 amino acids: CSARAKNIQYF. The CDR3 nucleotides are TGCAGTGCCCGAGCCAAAAACATTCAGTACTTC.

In this sample, this clonotype turned up a few times. The chain is built from TRBV3-1 and TRBJ2-3; TRBD2 might be the D (6 bases). This CDR3 contains 12 residues. Trimming left V 10 bases short and J 4 bases short, with 12 bases between. Germline lookup yields CDR1 LGHDT and CDR2 YNNKEL (reference sequence). CDR3 amino acids: CATQRASDTQYF. Written as DNA, the CDR3 is TGTGCCACCCAGCGGGCATCAGATACGCAGTATTTT.

This chain joins TRBV28 and TRBJ2-7; 7 nucleotides line up with TRBD1. Trimming took 7 bases from V and 2 from J; bases not matched to a gene: 8. CDR1 is MDHEN, CDR2 SYDVKM, per germline. This CDR3 spans 14 amino acids. This CDR3 is CASINSQGAYEQYF. The CDR3 DNA reads as TGTGCCAGCATCAACTCTCAGGGGGCCTACGAGCAGTACTTC.

The V call is TRBV3-1, the J call TRBJ2-1; 11 nucleotides align to TRBD1. Germline V gene lookup returns CDR1 LGHDT and CDR2 YNNKEL (reference sequence). V trimming: 6 bases; J trimming: 9 bases; junction bases outside the gene matches: 7. CDR3 length: 14 amino acids. CDR3 nucleotide sequence: TGTGCCAGCAGTTTCGGACAGGGGGCTAGTGAGCAGTTCTTC. It translates to CASSFGQGASEQFF.

This clonotype was recorded at least ten times. J is TRBJ1-4 and V is TRBV20-1; TRBD1 matches 11 bases. Germline assignment: CDR1 DFQATT and CDR2 SNEGSKA (reference sequence). This CDR3 has 19 amino acids. V dropped 6 bases and J dropped 0; count of bases not matched to a gene: 15. The CDR3 here is CSAHPSVGQGDATNEKLFF. The CDR3 coding sequence is TGCAGTGCCCACCCCTCGGTGGGACAGGGGGATGCAACTAATGAAAAACTGTTTTTT.

The chain couples TRBV11-1 to TRBJ2-2; the D gene is possibly TRBD1 (5 bases). The germline V gene has CDR1 SGHAT and CDR2 FQDESV (reference sequence). The CDR3 has 18 residues. Trimming stripped 3 bases from V and 0 bases from J, with 17 bases between. DNA for the CDR3: TGTGCCAGCAGCTTGGGGCGCTGGGATGATACGAACACCGGGGAGCTGTTTTTT. Translation: CASSLGRWDDTNTGELFF.

This clonotype was picked up a small number of times. This rearrangement joins TRBV2 to TRBJ2-1, with TRBD2 identical over 9 bases. The length of the CDR3 is 12 residues. Unmatched junction bases numbered 8, after V lost 8 bases and J lost 12 bases. The germline V gene encodes CDR1 SNHLY and CDR2 FYNNEI. CDR3: CASGRGLAGQFF. The CDR3 DNA sequence: TGTGCCAGCGGGAGGGGACTAGCAGGGCAGTTCTTC.

The genes are TRBV5-1 and TRBJ2-5, with a possible D match to TRBD1 (6 bases). The germline V gene has CDR1 SGHRS and CDR2 YFSETQ. Trimming left V 0 bases short and J 2 bases short, with 11 bases between. The CDR3 extends over 15 amino acids. CDR3 coding DNA: TGCGCCAGCAGCTTGGGGTATGGACAGCAAGAGACCCAGTACTTC. Its translation is CASSLGYGQQETQYF.

This clonotype has more than one count but fewer than ten. The CDR3: CASSPTRSAQYF. CDR3 nucleotide sequence: TGTGCCAGCAGCCCAACTAGATCGGCGCAGTATTTT. The chain combines TRBV7-8 with TRBJ2-3, with D perhaps matching TRBD2 (5 bases). Trimming pared 5 bases from V and 10 bases from J, leaving 13 bases between. Germline V gene data show CDR1 as SGHVS and CDR2 as FQNEAQ. The CDR3 contains 12 residues.

The chain has TRBV6-1 and TRBJ1-1; maybe TRBD1 (6 bases). Germline V gene lookup returns CDR1 MNHNS and CDR2 SASEGT. CDR3 length: 14 residues. V lost 4 bases and J lost 5, with 14 bases in between. In DNA, the CDR3 is TGTGCCAGCAGTGCCCCCACAGGGAATACTGAAGCTTTCTTT. This gives the protein CASSAPTGNTEAFF.

Many counts were recorded for this clonotype. CDR3 protein: CASSSLQGLSYGYTF. DNA for the CDR3: TGTGCCAGCAGTTCCTTACAGGGCTTGAGCTATGGCTACACCTTC. The chain couples TRBV27 to TRBJ1-2; D possibly corresponds to TRBD1 (6 bases). This CDR3 has 15 amino acids. V shed 4 bases and J shed 4 bases, with 16 bases lying between them. Per the germline V gene, CDR1 is MNHEY and CDR2 is SMNVEV (reference sequence).

The V call is TRBV14, the J call TRBJ1-5; D is ambiguous. In germline, CDR1 is SGHDN, CDR2 FVKESK. The ends were cut back, 2 bases at V and 6 bases at J, with 8 bases in the middle. This CDR3 spans 13 amino acids. The CDR3 is CASSQWEGQPQHF. The DNA of the CDR3 is TGTGCCAGCAGCCAATGGGAAGGTCAGCCCCAGCATTTT.

The table lists this clonotype with a few counts. The genes are TRBV7-2 and TRBJ1-1; D is uncertain. Germline V gene lookup returns CDR1 SGHTA and CDR2 FQGNSA. The germline V and J ends were trimmed by 0 bases and 7 bases, with 12 bases remaining between them. The CDR3 is made up of 14 amino acids. CDR3 nucleotide sequence: TGTGCCAGCAGCTTAGCGCTATTCGGATTTGAAGCTTTCTTT. Protein sequence: CASSLALFGFEAFF.

V usage is TRBV20-1 and J usage is TRBJ2-3; D is ambiguous. Germline CDR1 reads DFQATT; CDR2 reads SNEGSKA (reference sequence). Between the trimmed V and J ends, which lost 5 bases and 0 bases, there was a span of 9 bases. CDR3 length equals 13 residues. CDR3 protein: CSASWSSTDTQYF. CDR3 coding DNA: TGCAGTGCTTCATGGTCGAGCACAGATACGCAGTATTTT.

This chain links TRBV29-1 with TRBJ2-7; 8 nucleotides line up with TRBD2. CDR3 length: 13 residues. The germline CDR1 and CDR2 sequences are SQVTM and ANQGSEA. Losses at the gene ends were 5 bases for V and 3 bases for J; bases not matched to a gene: 6. The CDR3 DNA reads TGCAGCGTTCGTACTGCGGGAGGCTACGAGCAGTACTTC. Encoded protein: CSVRTAGGYEQYF.

In nucleotides, the CDR3 is TGCGCCAGCAGCCCCGGGACTAGCGGGGTAAATGAGCAGTTCTTC. Translation gives CASSPGTSGVNEQFF. J is TRBJ2-1 and V is TRBV5-1, with TRBD2 matching 13 bases. Trimming took 4 bases from V and 7 from J; bases not matched to a gene: 5. The CDR3 has 15 amino acids. Germline lookup yields CDR1 SGHRS and CDR2 YFSETQ.

This clonotype was seen a handful of times. The V gene is TRBV3-1, the J gene TRBJ2-3; TRBD2 matches 12 bases. J was trimmed by 2 bases and V by 4 bases; bases with no gene match: 10. Germline values: CDR1 LGHDT, CDR2 YNNKEL (reference sequence). The CDR3 is made up of 18 amino acids. The CDR3 sequence is CASSPRLAGEGNTDTQYF. In DNA, the CDR3 is TGTGCCAGCAGCCCTCGACTAGCGGGAGAAGGGAACACAGATACGCAGTATTTT.

This clonotype was seen ten or more times. The chain links TRBV21-1 to TRBJ2-7; TRBD1 reflects the table's D call only, with no check against the DNA. TRBV21-1 is tagged as a pseudogene. The CDR3 is 16 amino acids. This CDR3 reads CASSIFVGPNTYEQYF. In DNA form, the CDR3 reads TGTGCCAGCAGCATTTTCGTGGGACCCAATACCTACGAGCAGTACTTC.

This clonotype was seen a few times. The V and J genes are TRBV29-1 and TRBJ1-1, with D possibly TRBD1 on 6 matching bases. V lost 7 bases, J lost 6 bases, and 12 bases lay in between. Germline values: CDR1 SQVTM, CDR2 ANQGSEA. This CDR3 comprises 11 residues. The CDR3 DNA sequence: TGCAGCGCCCGTGAGGGGGCTGAAGCTTTCTTT. This translates into CSAREGAEAFF.

As for this clonotype: One end of the junction fails to match germline, which may point to a read error. This chain joins TRBV6-2 or TRBV6-3 and TRBJ2-2, with a possible D match to TRBD1 (7 bases). The CDR3 totals 16 residues. The germline gives CDR1 MNHEY, CDR2 SVGEGT. DNA for the CDR3: TGTGCCAGCAGTGACTCAGCAGGGGGGCCTACCGGGGAGCTGTTTTTT. Amino acids: CASSDSAGGPTGELFF.

This clonotype turned up a few times. The CDR3 protein is CASSTTSGATDTQYF. The CDR3 coding sequence is TGTGCCAGCTCGACGACTAGCGGGGCCACAGATACGCAGTATTTT. This chain links TRBV18 with TRBJ2-3; 11 positions agree with TRBD2. With V trimmed by 6 bases and J by 2 bases, 4 bases remained unmatched. From germline, CDR1 is KGHSH and CDR2 LQKENI. This CDR3 spans 15 amino acids.

This clonotype was seen only a few times. This sequence joins TRBV6-1 and TRBJ2-3; 8 positions match TRBD2. The CDR3 extends over 16 amino acids. Germline CDR1 is MNHNS and CDR2 is SASEGT. Unmatched junction bases numbered 8, after V lost 6 bases and J lost 0 bases. The CDR3 region has the DNA TGTGCCAGCAGCCCCCTGGGCGGGGGGAGCACAGATACGCAGTATTTT. It specifies CASSPLGGGSTDTQYF.

V is TRBV12-3 or TRBV12-4 and J is TRBJ2-1; D remains ambiguous. There are 16 residues in the CDR3. V was clipped by 1 base and J by 1 base, with 11 bases between them. The CDR3 DNA reads as TGTGCCAGCAGTTTAGTGGCAGGCTTATCCTACAATGAGCAGTTCTTC. Protein sequence: CASSLVAGLSYNEQFF.

V is TRBV29-1 and J is TRBJ2-3, with 9 bases lining up with TRBD1. Germline V gene data show CDR1 as SQVTM and CDR2 as ANQGSEA. Unmatched junction bases numbered 4, after V lost 8 bases and J lost 4 bases. The CDR3 sequence is 12 residues long. This CDR3 is CSHTGGSDTQYF. The CDR3 DNA is TGCAGCCATACAGGGGGCTCAGATACGCAGTATTTT.

This clonotype has just a few counts. The chain employs TRBV4-3 and TRBJ2-1; D might be TRBD2 (6 bases). Trimming removed 1 base from V and 2 bases from J, with 9 bases in between. CDR3 length equals 15 residues. Germline V gene sequence: CDR1 LGHNA, CDR2 YSLEER. The CDR3 spells CASSQGRATYNEQFF. The DNA for the CDR3 is TGCGCCAGCAGCCAAGGGAGGGCCACCTACAATGAGCAGTTCTTC.

In its sample, this clonotype was seen many times. V and J are TRBV15 and TRBJ1-1; the D is unclear. V lost 5 bases and J lost 0, with 7 bases in between. The CDR3 is made up of 13 amino acids. The germline gives CDR1 LNHNV, CDR2 YYDKDF (reference sequence). The CDR3 is CATSGKMNTEAFF. CDR3 DNA sequence: TGTGCCACCAGCGGGAAAATGAACACTGAAGCTTTCTTT.